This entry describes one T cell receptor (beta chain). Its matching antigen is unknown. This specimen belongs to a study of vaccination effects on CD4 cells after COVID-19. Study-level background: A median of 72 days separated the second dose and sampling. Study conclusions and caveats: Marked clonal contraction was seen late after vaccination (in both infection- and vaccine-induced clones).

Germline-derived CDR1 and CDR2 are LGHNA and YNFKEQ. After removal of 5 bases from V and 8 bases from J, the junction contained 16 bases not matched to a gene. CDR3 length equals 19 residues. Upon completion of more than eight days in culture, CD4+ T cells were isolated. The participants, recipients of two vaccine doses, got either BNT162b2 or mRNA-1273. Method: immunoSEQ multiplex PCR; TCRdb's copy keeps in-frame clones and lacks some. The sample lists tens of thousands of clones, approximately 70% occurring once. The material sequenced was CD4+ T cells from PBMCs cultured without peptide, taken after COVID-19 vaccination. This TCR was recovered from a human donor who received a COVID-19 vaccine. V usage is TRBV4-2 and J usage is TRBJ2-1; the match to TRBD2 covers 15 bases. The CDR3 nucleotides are TGTGCCAGCAGCGGAGGGACTAGCGGGGGGACAACCTACGACGATGAGCAGTTCTTC. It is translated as CASSGGTSGGTTYDDEQFF.